The source of this T cell receptor beta chain is a study of T cells in Graves' hyperthyroidism and ophthalmopathy. RNA transcripts provided the source from which TCR beta CDR3 regions were amplified. With the HTBI primer set, the TCR CDR3 went through a first round of RT-PCR. Via MiXCR, TCRdb re-called the multiplex PCR reads, giving one row per CDR3 protein. The data show approximately 630,000 distinct CDR3 sequences, with 15% to 20% seen just once and less than 4.5% held by the top ten. This clonotype was counted many times. Uncontrolled infection, other autoimmune disease, pregnancy or lactation led to exclusion. The PBMCs were sourced from fresh peripheral blood (more than 8.5 ml). J gave up 6 bases and V 0 bases, and 3 bases lay outside the gene matches. CDR1 is SGDLS, CDR2 YYNGEE, per germline. The CDR3 extends over 13 amino acids.

Material for sequencing was blood. This sequence joins TRBV9 and TRBJ2-7; 7 bases agree with TRBD1. The sequence was obtained from a woman in her 30s with Graves' hyperthyroidism. The CDR3 bases are TGTGCCAGCAGCGTAGCGGACAGGAGCGAGCAGTACTTC. It specifies CASSVADRSEQYF. Full variable domain (missing parts from reference TRBV9 and TRBJ2-7): DSGVTQTPKHLITATGQRVTLRCSPRSGDLSVYWYQQSLDQGLQFLIQYYNGEERAKGNILERFSAQQFPDLHSELNLSSLELGDSALYFCASSVADRSEQYFGPGTRLTVT.